A selection of T cell receptor beta chains follows, all from one sample in a study of cytomegalovirus exposure and HLA in healthy donors. This table comes from immunoSEQ multiplex PCR, and its TCRdb copy is limited to in-frame clones, with some not included. The sample has some 170,000 clones, about 80% seen once. Sequenced: PBMCs. All receptors come from a man aged 40-55 years in good health and CMV-seropositive. The CDR3 runs from the conserved cysteine through the conserved F or W. Fields, in order: J gene, D gene, clone size, V gene, CDR3 protein, CDR3 DNA. The D gene is left open where the match is weak. Clone size, where shown, is once, few, many, or a class for clones that have expanded.

J: TRBJ1-1
D: NA
size: NA
V: TRBV4-2
CDR3: CASSRGGGNTEAFF
DNA: TGTGCCAGCAGCCGTGGGGGGGGGAACACTGAAGCTTTCTTT

J: TRBJ2-5
D: NA
size: NA
V: TRBV5-6
CDR3: CASSSSIQIPQETQYF
DNA: TGTGCCAGCAGCTCGAGTATACAGATACCCCAAGAGACCCAGTACTTC

J: TRBJ2-2
D: TRBD2
size: NA
V: TRBV9
CDR3: CASSPTGAGAAGELFF
DNA: TGTGCCAGCAGCCCAACGGGAGCGGGAGCGGCCGGGGAGCTGTTTTTT

J: TRBJ2-5
D: TRBD1
size: once
V: TRBV29-1
CDR3: CSVPQGAAETQYF
DNA: TGCAGCGTTCCACAGGGGGCCGCAGAGACCCAGTACTTC

J: TRBJ1-3
D: NA
size: NA
V: TRBV21-1
CDR3: CASSKRVGTGGGGNTIYF
DNA: TGTGCCAGCAGCAAAAGGGTCGGGACAGGGGGCGGTGGAAACACCATATATTTT

J: TRBJ1-3
D: NA
size: NA
V: TRBV5-1
CDR3: CASSLVADPGNTIYF
DNA: TGCGCCAGCAGCTTGGTGGCAGATCCTGGAAACACCATATATTTT

J: TRBJ2-7
D: TRBD1
size: NA
V: TRBV19
CDR3: CASSRGQGAQEQYF
DNA: TGTGCCAGTAGTAGGGGACAGGGGGCTCAAGAGCAGTACTTC

J: TRBJ2-3
D: NA
size: NA
V: TRBV30
CDR3: CAWSIGGAGDTQYF
DNA: TGTGCCTGGAGTATCGGCGGAGCGGGAGATACGCAGTATTTT

J: TRBJ2-1
D: TRBD2
size: NA
V: TRBV6-1
CDR3: CASSTRLAGVGEQFF
DNA: TGTGCCAGCAGTACCAGACTAGCGGGAGTCGGCGAGCAGTTCTTC

J: TRBJ2-1
D: TRBD2
size: NA
V: TRBV10-1
CDR3: CASSLRGSVYEQFF
DNA: TGCGCCAGCAGCCTCCGCGGGAGCGTTTATGAGCAGTTCTTC

J: TRBJ2-5
D: TRBD1
size: NA
V: TRBV4-1
CDR3: CASSRVGVAGGETQYF
DNA: TGCGCCAGCAGCCGAGTAGGGGTGGCAGGGGGAGAGACCCAGTACTTC

J: TRBJ1-4
D: NA
size: NA
V: TRBV5-1
CDR3: CASSRGLGEKLFF
DNA: TGCGCCAGCAGTCGGGGTTTGGGGGAAAAACTGTTTTTT

J: TRBJ2-3
D: TRBD1
size: NA
V: TRBV6-1
CDR3: CASSGQGFTDTQYF
DNA: TGTGCCAGCAGTGGACAGGGATTCACAGATACGCAGTATTTT

J: TRBJ2-3
D: TRBD2
size: NA
V: TRBV2
CDR3: CASSTGGANTQYF
DNA: TGTGCCAGCAGCACCGGGGGGGCTAATACGCAGTATTTT

J: TRBJ2-3
D: NA
size: NA
V: TRBV2
CDR3: CASRIGGLADTQYF
DNA: TGTGCCAGCAGGATAGGGGGTTTAGCAGATACGCAGTATTTT

J: TRBJ2-7
D: NA
size: few
V: TRBV10-3
CDR3: CAINPSRGGEEYF
DNA: TGTGCCATCAACCCCTCCCGAGGGGGGGAGGAGTACTTC

J: TRBJ1-5
D: TRBD1
size: NA
V: TRBV29-1
CDR3: CSVSGQGVQPQHF
DNA: TGCAGCGTGTCGGGACAGGGGGTCCAGCCCCAGCATTTT